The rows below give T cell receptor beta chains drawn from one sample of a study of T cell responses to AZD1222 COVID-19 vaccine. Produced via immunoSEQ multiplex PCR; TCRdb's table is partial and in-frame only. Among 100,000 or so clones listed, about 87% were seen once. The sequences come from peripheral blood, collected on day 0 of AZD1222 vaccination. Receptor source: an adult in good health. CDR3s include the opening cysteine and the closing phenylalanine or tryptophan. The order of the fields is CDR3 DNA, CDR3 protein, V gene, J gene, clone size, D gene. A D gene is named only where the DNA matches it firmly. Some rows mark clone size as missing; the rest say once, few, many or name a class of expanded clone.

cdr3_nt: TGTGCCAGCAGCCCACTCGGTGAGACCCAGTACTTC
cdr3_aa: CASSPLGETQYF
v_call: TRBV14
j_call: TRBJ2-5
clone_size: -
d_call: -

cdr3_nt: TGTGCCAGCAGTCAGACTAGACCCCGCACAGATACGCAGTATTTT
cdr3_aa: CASSQTRPRTDTQYF
v_call: TRBV6-5
j_call: TRBJ2-3
clone_size: -
d_call: -

cdr3_nt: TGCGCCAGCAGCTTGAATACGGGAGCCACTGAGCAGTTCTTC
cdr3_aa: CASSLNTGATEQFF
v_call: TRBV5-1
j_call: TRBJ2-1
clone_size: -
d_call: -

cdr3_nt: TGTGCCAGCTCACAGGGGACAGGGGGCCGTAATGAGCAGTTCTTC
cdr3_aa: CASSQGTGGRNEQFF
v_call: TRBV18
j_call: TRBJ2-1
clone_size: -
d_call: TRBD1

cdr3_nt: TGTGCCAGCAGCCCAGACAGGGGTTCTGAAGCTTTCTTT
cdr3_aa: CASSPDRGSEAFF
v_call: TRBV7-9
j_call: TRBJ1-1
clone_size: -
d_call: TRBD1

cdr3_nt: TGCGCCAGCAGGAGTATCGATACGCAGTATTTT
cdr3_aa: CASRSIDTQYF
v_call: TRBV10-2
j_call: TRBJ2-3
clone_size: -
d_call: -

cdr3_nt: TGTGCCACCAGTCACCGGGACAGGAATCAGCCCCAGCATTTT
cdr3_aa: CATSHRDRNQPQHF
v_call: TRBV24-1
j_call: TRBJ1-5
clone_size: -
d_call: TRBD1

cdr3_nt: TGTGCCAGCAGCTTTGACAGCCTGGACCAAGAGACCCAGTACTTC
cdr3_aa: CASSFDSLDQETQYF
v_call: TRBV7-2
j_call: TRBJ2-5
clone_size: once
d_call: -

cdr3_nt: TGTGCCAGCAGTTTCTCCGGGTCGAACTATGGCTACACCTTC
cdr3_aa: CASSFSGSNYGYTF
v_call: TRBV27
j_call: TRBJ1-2
clone_size: -
d_call: -

cdr3_nt: TGTGCCAGCAGTGAAATGGGGGGCATCACTGAAGCTTTCTTT
cdr3_aa: CASSEMGGITEAFF
v_call: TRBV2
j_call: TRBJ1-1
clone_size: -
d_call: -

cdr3_nt: TGTGCCACCAGCAAAGAGGTTAGGACAGGGGTGGATGAGCAGTTCTTC
cdr3_aa: CATSKEVRTGVDEQFF
v_call: TRBV21-1
j_call: TRBJ2-1
clone_size: -
d_call: -

cdr3_nt: TGCAGCGTTGGTGAAGGTATCGGCAATCAGCCCCAGCATTTT
cdr3_aa: CSVGEGIGNQPQHF
v_call: TRBV29-1
j_call: TRBJ1-5
clone_size: -
d_call: -

cdr3_nt: TGCGCCAGCAGCTCCGAGGGAATGGGCTACACCTTC
cdr3_aa: CASSSEGMGYTF
v_call: TRBV5-1
j_call: TRBJ1-2
clone_size: few
d_call: -

cdr3_nt: TGTGCCAGCAGCTTGAATTTCCCTCAGCCCCAGCATTTT
cdr3_aa: CASSLNFPQPQHF
v_call: TRBV5-8
j_call: TRBJ1-5
clone_size: -
d_call: -

cdr3_nt: TGTGCCAGCAGTGAAATAACTCTGCCCCAGCATTTT
cdr3_aa: CASSEITLPQHF
v_call: TRBV2
j_call: TRBJ1-5
clone_size: -
d_call: -

cdr3_nt: TGTGCCAGTAGCCCAAGACTAGCTAGCACAGATACGCAGTATTTT
cdr3_aa: CASSPRLASTDTQYF
v_call: TRBV19
j_call: TRBJ2-3
clone_size: -
d_call: TRBD2

cdr3_nt: TGTGCCAGCAGCTTAGGGGAGGGGGTGTCGAGGTCACCCCTCCACTTT
cdr3_aa: CASSLGEGVSRSPLHF
v_call: TRBV9
j_call: TRBJ1-6
clone_size: once
d_call: -